This T cell receptor (beta chain) was profiled in a study of control samples from healthy donors and cancer patients. Using immunoSEQ multiplex PCR, the repertoire was profiled, and TCRdb retains in-frame clones only, with some absent. The sample shows approximately 130,000 clones, approximately 90% of them seen only once. The material sequenced was blood. The clonotype comes from a man aged 25 to 40 in good health.

CDR3 region: CASSLSSGALGNTIYF. As DNA, the CDR3 is TGTGCCAGCAGCTTATCTTCGGGGGCGCTCGGAAACACCATATATTTT. This chain links TRBV7-2 with TRBJ1-3, with D perhaps TRBD1 (6 bases). The CDR3 is 16 amino acids. Between the trimmed V and J ends, which lost 2 bases and 4 bases, there was a span of 15 bases. Germline lookup yields CDR1 SGHTA and CDR2 FQGNSA.